Listed here are 26 T cell receptor beta chains from one sample, sequenced in a study of shared clonotypes between healthy human individuals. TCRdb keeps only in-frame clones here, not all; method: immunoSEQ multiplex PCR. The data hold about 500,000 clones, with 77% observed a single time. Sequenced sample: PBMCs. Receptor source: a woman between 40 and 55 years old in good health. Some clones in this sample may be carry-over from other donors' samples.

The CDR3 DNA follows: TGCGCCAGCAGCCGTACAATCGGGGACCTTGGCTACACCTTC. Protein product: CASSRTIGDLGYTF. The chain recombines TRBV4-1 with TRBJ1-2, with a weak D call TRBD1 (5 bases). The CDR3 has 14 amino acids. CDR1 is MGHRA and CDR2 is YSYEKL in the germline V gene. Trimming stripped 4 bases from V and 7 bases from J, with 16 bases between.

This clone was picked up many times. The J gene is TRBJ1-4, the V gene TRBV25-1; possible D gene TRBD1, 6 bases. The V gene lost 2 bases and the J gene lost 8 bases, with 12 bases spanning the gap. The CDR3 length is 14 residues. Germline CDR1 is MGHDK and CDR2 is SYGVNS. For the CDR3, the DNA is TGTGCCAGCAGTGAAGTTAACAGGGAAGAAAAACTGTTTTTT. Translating it yields CASSEVNREEKLFF. The complete variable domain, with remaining parts taken from reference TRBV25-1 and TRBJ1-4, reads EADIYQTPRYLVIGTGKKITLECSQTMGHDKMYWYQQDPGMELHLIHYSYGVNSTEKGDLSSESTVSRIRTEHFPLTLESARPSHTSQYLCASSEVNREEKLFFGSGTQLSVL.

The genes are TRBV28 and TRBJ1-1; D perhaps matches TRBD1 (5 bases). Deletions cut 0 bases from V and 2 bases from J, with 10 bases between. This CDR3 is built from 15 residues. Looked up from germline, CDR1 is MDHEN and CDR2 is SYDVKM. This CDR3 is CASSLWGGSNTEAFF. The CDR3 bases are TGTGCCAGCAGTTTATGGGGGGGGAGTAACACTGAAGCTTTCTTT.

The CDR3 nucleotides read TGTGCCAGCAGTTTGTACCGGGGATCCTACGAGCAGTACTTC. This codes for CASSLYRGSYEQYF. The chain employs TRBV6-5 and TRBJ2-5; maybe TRBD2 (5 bases). The tail of the sequence fits TRBJ2-7 better, so the J call may be wrong. The CDR3 loop spans 14 amino acids. CDR1 is MNHEY and CDR2 is SVGAGI in the germline V gene.

As concerns this clone: This is likely an artifact of a read error, given a far larger clone one base away. Given the absence of the conserved phenylalanine or tryptophan at the CDR3 end, a read error is likely. The rearrangement joins TRBV9 to TRBJ1-1; D is unresolved. The CDR3 covers 13 residues. The V end was cut by 0 bases, the J end by 1 base, with 4 bases between. In germline, CDR1 is SGDLS, CDR2 YYNGEE. This chain's CDR3 is CASSVVSNTEAFL. The DNA of the CDR3 is TGTGCCAGCAGCGTAGTTTCGAACACTGAAGCTTTCCTT.

This clone appeared a single time. This may be a read error: a much more frequent sequence differs by one nucleotide. This sample also contains other DNA sequences that code for the same CDR3. The chain combines TRBV28 with TRBJ1-2; 9 bases align to TRBD1. The CDR3 covers 14 residues. The J segment lost 8 bases and the V segment lost 6 bases, leaving 10 bases of the junction unmatched. CDR1 and CDR2 from the germline V gene are MDHEN and SYDVKM. The CDR3 loop is CASRLQGAPYGYTF. CDR3 bases: TGTGCCAGCAGGTTACAGGGGGCGCCCTACGGCTACACCTTC.

The V gene is TRBV5-1, the J gene TRBJ1-2; TRBD1 matches 7 bases. V shed 1 base, J shed 3 bases, and the junction held 3 bases outside the gene matches. CDR1 is SGHRS and CDR2 is YFSETQ in the germline V gene. This CDR3 is 14 amino acids long. CDR3 loop: CASSLTGTDYGYTF. CDR3 coding DNA: TGCGCCAGCAGCTTGACCGGGACAGACTATGGCTACACCTTC.

This clone occurred once. The V gene is TRBV13, the J gene TRBJ1-1; D perhaps matches TRBD1 (5 bases). The CDR3 has 15 amino acids. V was shortened by 6 bases and J by 9 bases, with 23 bases between the two germline ends. Germline CDR1 and CDR2: PRHDT and FYEKMQ (reference sequence). CDR3 residues: CASSWKKRTSPKAFF. Here the CDR3 DNA reads TGTGCCAGCAGTTGGAAGAAACGGACATCCCCGAAAGCTTTCTTT.

The CDR3 here is CATKRGGRETQYF. CDR3 in DNA: TGTGCCACCAAGAGGGGGGGCAGGGAGACCCAGTACTTC. The rearrangement uses TRBV15 and TRBJ2-5; TRBD2 might be the D (7 bases). The CDR3 is made up of 13 amino acids. Germline V gives CDR1 LNHNV, CDR2 YYDKDF (reference sequence). Trimming stripped 7 bases from V and 5 bases from J, with 14 bases between.

The chain uses TRBV2 and TRBJ1-4; D perhaps matches TRBD1 (5 bases). V gave up 9 bases and J gave up 8 bases, with 13 bases separating them. Germline V gives CDR1 SNHLY, CDR2 FYNNEI. The CDR3 runs 12 residues. This CDR3 reads CASLPRGEKLFF. The CDR3 DNA sequence: TGTGCCAGTCTCCCCCGGGGGGAAAAACTGTTTTTT.

The V call is TRBV30, the J call TRBJ1-6, with a possible D match to TRBD1 (6 bases). The CDR3 loop spans 13 amino acids. The germline gives CDR1 GTSNPN, CDR2 SVGIG (reference sequence). V was trimmed by 8 bases and J by 6 bases, leaving 14 bases between them. In DNA, the CDR3 is TGTGCCGGAGATTCAGGGGTTAATTCACCCCTCCACTTT. Translating gives CAGDSGVNSPLHF.

In regard to this clone: One end of the junction varies from germline; a read error may be responsible. The chain uses TRBV11-2 and TRBJ1-4; no reliable D call. The CDR3 is 15 amino acids. CDR1 and CDR2 from the germline V gene are SGHAT and FQNNGV. The CDR3 DNA reads as TGTGCCAGCAGCCTAGACACTGCAACTAATGAAAAACTGTTTTTT. Translated, it gives CASSLDTATNEKLFF.

The rearrangement joins TRBV2 to TRBJ1-2; the D is unclear. The CDR3 length is 16 residues. Trimming removed 6 bases at V and 6 bases at J, with 23 bases between. Germline-derived CDR1 and CDR2 are SNHLY and FYNNEI. The CDR3 region is CASRDPPGPSDHGYTF. In DNA form, the CDR3 reads TGTGCCAGCAGAGATCCGCCCGGCCCCTCGGACCATGGCTACACCTTC.

A word on this clone: It differs at one base from a far larger clone, so likely a read error. Other nucleotide sequences from this sample produce the same CDR3. The V gene is TRBV7-2, the J gene TRBJ2-1; no definite D call. The V end was cut by 3 bases, the J end by 4 bases, with 1 base between. The length of the CDR3 is 11 residues. Germline CDR1 SGHTA, CDR2 FQGNSA. CDR3 residues: CASSFYNEQFF. The CDR3 DNA follows: TGTGCCAGCAGCTTTTACAATGAGCAGTTCTTC. Complete variable domain (other parts from reference TRBV7-2 and TRBJ2-1): GAGVSQSPSNKVTEKGKDVELRCDPISGHTALYWYRQSLGQGLEFLIYFQGNSAPDKSGLPSDRFSAERTGGSVSTLTIQRTQQEDSAVYLCASSFYNEQFFGPGTRLTVL.

V usage is TRBV29-1 and J usage is TRBJ1-2; D may be TRBD1 (5 bases). Germline V gives CDR1 SQVTM, CDR2 ANQGSEA. With 6 bases removed from V and 3 bases from J, the gap between germline ends came to 14 bases. The CDR3 is 13 amino acids. CDR3 sequence (DNA): TGCAGCGTGGGGGTTTCGGGCGACTATGGCTACACCTTC. This translates into CSVGVSGDYGYTF.

The chain couples TRBV19 to TRBJ2-5, with D possibly matching TRBD1 (6 bases). Trimming shortened V by 3 bases and J by 2 bases, and 13 bases separated the two germline ends. The CDR3 contains 15 residues. CDR1 is LNHDA and CDR2 is SQIVND in the germline V gene (reference sequence). The CDR3 spells CASSILQGSQETQYF. The CDR3 nucleotides read TGTGCCAGTAGTATTCTTCAGGGGAGTCAAGAGACCCAGTACTTC.

The rearrangement joins TRBV28 to TRBJ2-3; TRBD2 matches 11 bases. Germline V gives CDR1 MDHEN, CDR2 SYDVKM. V gave up 4 bases and J gave up 5 bases; unmatched junction bases: 11. The CDR3 loop spans 17 amino acids. CDR3 protein: CASSSPRLAGKGDTQYF. The DNA for the CDR3 is TGTGCCAGCAGTTCGCCCCGACTAGCGGGAAAAGGAGATACGCAGTATTTT.

The gene calls are TRBV11-3 and TRBJ1-1; D may be TRBD1 (5 bases). Germline lookup yields CDR1 SGHNT and CDR2 YENEEA. The V end was cut by 0 bases, the J end by 7 bases, with 12 bases between. The CDR3 is 14 amino acids. For the CDR3, the DNA is TGTGCCAGCAGCTTAGATTCAACAGGATATGAAGCTTTCTTT. Protein sequence: CASSLDSTGYEAFF.

The chain uses TRBV10-3 and TRBJ2-3, with 9 positions matching TRBD1. V lost 3 bases and J lost 4; bases outside the gene matches: 5. Germline V CDR1 and CDR2: ENHRY, SYGVKD. There are 15 residues in the CDR3. This CDR3 is CAISDSQGAADTQYF. Written as DNA, the CDR3 is TGTGCCATCAGTGATTCACAGGGGGCAGCAGATACGCAGTATTTT.

The chain employs TRBV19 and TRBJ1-5; D remains unclear. There are 13 residues in the CDR3. Germline loops: CDR1 LNHDA, CDR2 SQIVND (reference sequence). With 7 bases removed from V and 6 bases from J, the gap between germline ends came to 13 bases. CDR3 DNA sequence: TGTGCCAGTATCGAAGGGTTTGGTCAGCCCCAGCATTTT. Its protein is CASIEGFGQPQHF.

This chain joins TRBV6-1 and TRBJ2-1, with D unclear. CDR3 length: 14 amino acids. Trimming took 5 bases from V and 9 from J, leaving 17 bases between them. CDR1 and CDR2 from the germline V gene are MNHNS and SASEGT. For the CDR3, the DNA is TGTGCCAGCAGTCACTGGACCAGAGCCACTGAGCAGTTCTTC. Its translation: CASSHWTRATEQFF.

Here the CDR3 DNA reads TGTGCCAGCAGCGGGGACAGTTCGGCCTACGAGCAGTACTTC. Translating gives CASSGDSSAYEQYF. The chain employs TRBV28 and TRBJ2-7; 7 bases are shared with TRBD1. The CDR3 covers 14 residues. Per germline, CDR1 MDHEN and CDR2 SYDVKM. V gave up 6 bases and J gave up 2 bases; unmatched junction bases: 7.

This chain uses TRBV11-2 with TRBJ2-5; D unclear. Matching the DNA end better, TRBJ2-7 makes the J call doubtful. The length of the CDR3 is 13 residues. Germline CDR1 reads SGHAT; CDR2 reads FQNNGV. The CDR3 bases are TGTGCCAGCAGCTTAAACCCTTCCTACGAGCAGTACTTC. It encodes CASSLNPSYEQYF.

The chain has TRBV27 and TRBJ2-1, with 7 bases fitting TRBD2. Trimming cost V 2 bases and J 2 bases; bases outside gene matches: 3. The CDR3 is 15 residues long. The V gene's germline CDR1 is MNHEY and CDR2 SMNVEV (reference sequence). Written as DNA, the CDR3 is TGTGCCAGCAGTTTAGGGGGAGGGCCCTACAATGAGCAGTTCTTC. This gives the protein CASSLGGGPYNEQFF.

The sample holds one count of this clone. The chain has TRBV4-1 and TRBJ1-1; D is perhaps TRBD1 (5 bases). Germline V gene data show CDR1 as MGHRA and CDR2 as YSYEKL. V was trimmed by 3 bases and J by 0 bases, leaving 11 bases between them. The CDR3 covers 15 residues. CDR3 protein: CASSQAGMMNTEAFF. The CDR3 DNA is TGCGCCAGCAGCCAGGCAGGGATGATGAACACTGAAGCTTTCTTT.

The V gene is TRBV6-1, the J gene TRBJ2-7; TRBD1 agrees at 9 bases. Germline V gene sequence: CDR1 MNHNS, CDR2 SASEGT. The trim removed 8 bases at V and 5 bases at J, leaving 10 bases unmatched. CDR3 length equals 14 residues. The CDR3 loop reads CASYRGTGRHEQYF. CDR3 nucleotides: TGTGCCAGCTACAGGGGGACAGGGAGGCACGAGCAGTACTTC.